Listed below are T cell receptor beta chains from one sample, sequenced in a study of cytomegalovirus exposure and HLA in healthy donors. The data were produced by immunoSEQ multiplex PCR, yet TCRdb's version contains in-frame clones alone and is incomplete. The table has under 150,000 clones, over 75% seen once. Material for sequencing was PBMCs. The receptor source for this set is a woman aged 45 to 65 in good health and CMV-seropositive. CDR3s include the opening cysteine and the closing phenylalanine or tryptophan. The D gene is left open where the match is weak. Some rows mark clone size as missing; the rest say once, few, many or name a class of expanded clone.

clone_size: -
j_call: TRBJ2-3
v_call: TRBV7-3
d_call: TRBD2
cdr3_nt: TGTGCCAGCAGCATAGGGGACTACCCCACAGATACGCAGTATTTT
cdr3_aa: CASSIGDYPTDTQYF

clone_size: -
j_call: TRBJ1-4
v_call: TRBV18
d_call: -
cdr3_nt: TGTGCCAGCTCACCAGCAGGCGAAAAACTGTTTTTT
cdr3_aa: CASSPAGEKLFF

clone_size: -
j_call: TRBJ2-2
v_call: TRBV2
d_call: -
cdr3_nt: TGTGCCAGCAATGCGGGGCCGGTCGGGGGGGAGCTGTTTTTT
cdr3_aa: CASNAGPVGGELFF

clone_size: -
j_call: TRBJ1-3
v_call: TRBV5-6
d_call: -
cdr3_nt: TGTGCCAGCAGCTTGGGCGGTTACACCATATATTTT
cdr3_aa: CASSLGGYTIYF

clone_size: -
j_call: TRBJ2-3
v_call: TRBV18
d_call: -
cdr3_nt: TGTGCCAGCTCACCACCAACAGGACCGGATACGCAGTATTTT
cdr3_aa: CASSPPTGPDTQYF

clone_size: -
j_call: TRBJ2-1
v_call: TRBV5-1
d_call: -
cdr3_nt: TGCGCCAGCAGCTTGGGCCTAGCTAGCAATGAGCAGTTCTTC
cdr3_aa: CASSLGLASNEQFF

clone_size: -
j_call: TRBJ2-1
v_call: TRBV6-4
d_call: -
cdr3_nt: TGTGCCAGCAGTGACTTGGGAGTAAATGAGCAGTTCTTC
cdr3_aa: CASSDLGVNEQFF

clone_size: few
j_call: TRBJ1-3
v_call: TRBV9
d_call: TRBD1
cdr3_nt: TGTGCCAGCAGCGCCTCAACAGGGGGTGGAAACACCATATATTTT
cdr3_aa: CASSASTGGGNTIYF

clone_size: once
j_call: TRBJ2-5
v_call: TRBV6-1
d_call: TRBD1
cdr3_nt: TGTGCCAGCAGTGAATTCGGGACAGGCCAAGAGACCCAGTACTTC
cdr3_aa: CASSEFGTGQETQYF

clone_size: -
j_call: TRBJ2-5
v_call: TRBV7-2
d_call: TRBD2
cdr3_nt: TGTGCCAGCAGCTTTTCGGGGGGGGGCTTAGAGACCCAGTACTTC
cdr3_aa: CASSFSGGGLETQYF

clone_size: -
j_call: TRBJ1-5
v_call: TRBV28
d_call: -
cdr3_nt: TGTGCCAGCAGCTATCTCGGGCAGGGTGGCAATCAGCCCCAGCATTTT
cdr3_aa: CASSYLGQGGNQPQHF

clone_size: -
j_call: TRBJ2-1
v_call: TRBV5-8
d_call: TRBD2
cdr3_nt: TGTGCCAGCAGCCCATTAGCGGGGGGGCTGAATGAGCAGTTCTTC
cdr3_aa: CASSPLAGGLNEQFF

clone_size: -
j_call: TRBJ1-2
v_call: TRBV6-5
d_call: -
cdr3_nt: TGTGCCAGCTGCCGGGACTTTAATAACTATGGCTACACCTTC
cdr3_aa: CASCRDFNNYGYTF

clone_size: -
j_call: TRBJ2-2
v_call: TRBV2
d_call: -
cdr3_nt: TGTGCCAGCAGAGGGGGGGTTAACCGGAACACCGGGGAGCTGTTTTTT
cdr3_aa: CASRGGVNRNTGELFF

clone_size: few
j_call: TRBJ2-7
v_call: TRBV4-2
d_call: TRBD1
cdr3_nt: TGTGCCAGCAGCCAGGGACAGGGGAGCTCCTACGAGCAGTACTTC
cdr3_aa: CASSQGQGSSYEQYF

clone_size: once
j_call: TRBJ1-2
v_call: TRBV28
d_call: -
cdr3_nt: TGTGCCAGCAGTGGAACAGGAATAGCTAACTATGGCTACACCTTC
cdr3_aa: CASSGTGIANYGYTF

clone_size: -
j_call: TRBJ1-1
v_call: TRBV10-3
d_call: -
cdr3_nt: TGTGCCATTCAAACGGACACTGAAGCTTTCTTT
cdr3_aa: CAIQTDTEAFF

clone_size: -
j_call: TRBJ1-1
v_call: TRBV6-4
d_call: -
cdr3_nt: TGTGCCAGCAGTAACGAGTTGAACACTGAAGCTTTCTTT
cdr3_aa: CASSNELNTEAFF

clone_size: once
j_call: TRBJ2-5
v_call: TRBV7-2
d_call: -
cdr3_nt: TGTGCCAGCAGCTTAGTTTACGGGGAGACCCAGTACTTC
cdr3_aa: CASSLVYGETQYF

clone_size: -
j_call: TRBJ1-4
v_call: TRBV5-8
d_call: -
cdr3_nt: TGTGCCAGCAGCCCTATCACCGGGGTTGAAAAACTGTTTTTT
cdr3_aa: CASSPITGVEKLFF

clone_size: -
j_call: TRBJ2-7
v_call: TRBV5-1
d_call: -
cdr3_nt: TGCGCCAGCAGCTTGGGGCCACACAACGACGAGCAGTACTTC
cdr3_aa: CASSLGPHNDEQYF

clone_size: -
j_call: TRBJ2-5
v_call: TRBV27
d_call: TRBD1
cdr3_nt: TGTGCCAGCAGTTGGGGACAGGCTCAAGAGGCCCAGTACTTC
cdr3_aa: CASSWGQAQEAQYF

clone_size: -
j_call: TRBJ2-5
v_call: TRBV5-1
d_call: TRBD2
cdr3_nt: TGCGCCAGCAGCTTGACTAGCGCCCGGGAGACCCAGTACTTC
cdr3_aa: CASSLTSARETQYF

clone_size: -
j_call: TRBJ1-1
v_call: TRBV7-9
d_call: -
cdr3_nt: TGTGCCAGCAGCTTAGGAAAGGGGGTGAGTTTGAACACTGAAGCTTTCTTT
cdr3_aa: CASSLGKGVSLNTEAFF

clone_size: -
j_call: TRBJ2-1
v_call: TRBV5-1
d_call: -
cdr3_nt: TGCGCCAGCAGCTTTGCTACCTACAATGAGCAGTTCTTC
cdr3_aa: CASSFATYNEQFF

clone_size: -
j_call: TRBJ2-5
v_call: TRBV5-1
d_call: TRBD1
cdr3_nt: TGCGCCAGCAGTCCAGGGGGACAAGAGACCCAGTACTTC
cdr3_aa: CASSPGGQETQYF

clone_size: -
j_call: TRBJ2-3
v_call: TRBV7-2
d_call: TRBD2
cdr3_nt: TGTGCCAGCAGCCGAACCGGGGGGGTGGGGACAGATACGCAGTATTTT
cdr3_aa: CASSRTGGVGTDTQYF

clone_size: -
j_call: TRBJ2-5
v_call: TRBV27
d_call: -
cdr3_nt: TGTGCCAGCAGTCCCCATTTCCAAGAGACCCAGTACTTC
cdr3_aa: CASSPHFQETQYF

clone_size: -
j_call: TRBJ1-1
v_call: TRBV18
d_call: TRBD1
cdr3_nt: TGTGCCAGCTCACGGGGACAGGGGGTGAACACTGAAGCTTTCTTT
cdr3_aa: CASSRGQGVNTEAFF